One sample yielded the 3 T cell receptor beta chains listed below, sequenced in a study of blood T cells in healthy people across ages. The authors ran a second PCR of roughly 6 to 12 cycles using a sample-barcoded 5' primer and a J-beta primer mix. MiXCR was run by TCRdb on the 5' RACE reads, yielding one entry per CDR3 protein. The table lists approximately 1,000,000 distinct CDR3 sequences, 35% to 55% of them singletons. The source material was blood. These receptors originate from an older woman in good health.

This clonotype was seen at least ten times. V and J are TRBV29-1 and TRBJ2-3; no definite D call. The V gene's germline CDR1 is SQVTM and CDR2 ANQGSEA. The CDR3 has 14 residues. V gave up 4 bases and J gave up 4 bases, with 15 bases separating them. DNA of the CDR3: TGCAGCGTTGCCCCCAGGTTGTCGTCAGATACGCAGTATTTT. Its translation: CSVAPRLSSDTQYF.

The chain joins TRBV5-1 to TRBJ2-1, with 7 nucleotides matching TRBD2. The trim removed 4 bases at V and 0 bases at J, leaving 10 bases unmatched. CDR1 is SGHRS and CDR2 is YFSETQ in the germline V gene. This CDR3 has 17 residues. The CDR3 spells CASSPTSAIPSYNEQFF. CDR3 coding DNA: TGCGCCAGCAGCCCCACTAGCGCCATCCCCTCCTACAATGAGCAGTTCTTC.

This clonotype was recorded at least ten times. One junction end disagrees with the germline gene, perhaps due to a read error. The V gene is TRBV5-1, the J gene TRBJ2-3, with TRBD2 identical over 9 bases. The CDR3 sequence is 15 residues long. Germline V gene lookup returns CDR1 SGHRS and CDR2 YFSETQ. The chain's CDR3 is CASSLRTSGTDTQYF. CDR3 DNA sequence: TGTGCCAGCAGCTTACGGACTAGCGGCACAGATACGCAGTATTTT.